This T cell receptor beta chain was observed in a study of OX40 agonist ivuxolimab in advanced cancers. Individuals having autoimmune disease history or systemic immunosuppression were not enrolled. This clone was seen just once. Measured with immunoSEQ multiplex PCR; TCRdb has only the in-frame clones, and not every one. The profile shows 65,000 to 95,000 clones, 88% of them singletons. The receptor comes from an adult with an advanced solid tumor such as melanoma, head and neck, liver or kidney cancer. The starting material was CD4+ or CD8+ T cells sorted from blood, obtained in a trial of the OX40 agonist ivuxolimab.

The DNA for the CDR3 is TGTGCCAGCAGCAAGGGTAAGGACCAACCTGGCTATGGCTACACCTTC. Amino acid sequence: CASSKGKDQPGYGYTF. The rearrangement joins TRBV21-1 to TRBJ1-2. TRBV21-1 is termed a pseudogene. CDR3 length: 16 amino acids.